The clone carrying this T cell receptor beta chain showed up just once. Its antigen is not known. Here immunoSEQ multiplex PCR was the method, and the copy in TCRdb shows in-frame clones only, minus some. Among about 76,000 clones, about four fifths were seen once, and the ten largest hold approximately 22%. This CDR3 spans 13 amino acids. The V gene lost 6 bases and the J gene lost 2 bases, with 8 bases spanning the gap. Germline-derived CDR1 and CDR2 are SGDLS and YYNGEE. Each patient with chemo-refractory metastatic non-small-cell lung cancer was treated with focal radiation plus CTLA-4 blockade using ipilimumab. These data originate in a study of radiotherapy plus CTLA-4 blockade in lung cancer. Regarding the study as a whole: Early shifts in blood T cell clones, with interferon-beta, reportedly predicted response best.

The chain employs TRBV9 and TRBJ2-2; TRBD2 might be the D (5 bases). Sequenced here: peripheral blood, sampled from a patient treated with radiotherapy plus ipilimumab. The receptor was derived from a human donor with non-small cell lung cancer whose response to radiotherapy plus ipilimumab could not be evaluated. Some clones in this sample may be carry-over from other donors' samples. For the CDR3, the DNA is TGTGCCAGCATTGACTATAACACCGGGGAGCTGTTTTTT. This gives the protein CASIDYNTGELFF. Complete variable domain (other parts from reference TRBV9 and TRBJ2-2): DSGVTQTPKHLITATGQRVTLRCSPRSGDLSVYWYQQSLDQGLQFLIQYYNGEERAKGNILERFSAQQFPDLHSELNLSSLELGDSALYFCASIDYNTGELFFGEGSRLTVL.